This entry features one T cell receptor (beta chain) sequence. Its antigen is still unknown. Clones were sequenced by immunoSEQ multiplex PCR, and TCRdb holds only the in-frame ones, with some missing. The table lists about 27,000 clones, 78% of them singletons. No patient escaped relapse after autologous stem cell transplantation, and brentuximab vedotin exposure varied. The data stem from a study of PD-1 blockade in classical Hodgkin lymphoma. General observations from the study: Before treatment, TCR diversity in newly diagnosed patients was reportedly lower than in healthy donors. Complete responders entered with baseline diversity on par with newly diagnosed patients, the results showed.

V was shortened by 2 bases and J by 8 bases, with 6 bases between the two germline ends. Germline CDR1 and CDR2: SEHNR and FQNEAQ (reference sequence). This CDR3 spans 11 amino acids. The sequence was collected from a human donor with classical Hodgkin lymphoma. This chain joins TRBV7-9 and TRBJ1-1, with a tentative D call TRBD1 (5 bases). The starting material was peripheral blood mononuclear cells (PBMCs), obtained before the second cycle of nivolumab. The CDR3 sequence: CASSLRGEAFF. The DNA of the CDR3 is TGTGCCAGCAGCTTAAGGGGCGAAGCTTTCTTT.